One sample yielded the 21 T cell receptor beta chains listed below, sequenced in a study of blood T cell repertoires in COVID-19. Clones were sequenced by immunoSEQ multiplex PCR, and TCRdb holds only the in-frame ones, with some missing. The data hold a few hundred thousand clones, with more than 80% observed a single time. Sequencing used peripheral blood. These receptors were obtained from a man aged 18 to 30 who had recovered from COVID-19.

This chain links TRBV5-1 with TRBJ2-3; 7 nucleotides agree with TRBD2. The CDR3 is 15 amino acids. Losses at the gene ends were 4 bases for V and 2 bases for J; bases not matched to a gene: 7. Germline loops: CDR1 SGHRS, CDR2 YFSETQ. CDR3 in DNA: TGCGCCAGCAGCCTGACGACTAGCTCCACAGATACGCAGTATTTT. Residues: CASSLTTSSTDTQYF.

The V and J genes are TRBV6-5 and TRBJ1-2; 8 bases are a match to TRBD1. Germline V CDR1 and CDR2: MNHEY, SVGAGI. After removal of 7 bases from V and 5 bases from J, the junction contained 9 bases not matched to a gene. This CDR3 region has 14 residues. DNA of the CDR3: TGTGCCAGCATAGAACAGGGGGTATCTTATGGCTACACCTTC. Its translation is CASIEQGVSYGYTF.

The chain couples TRBV4-1 to TRBJ2-1; possibly TRBD1 for D (6 bases). Trimming took 6 bases from V and 9 from J, leaving 12 bases between them. CDR1 and CDR2 (germline): MGHRA, YSYEKL. The CDR3 covers 12 residues. The CDR3, as DNA: TGCGCCAGCAGGCACAGGGATTCTGAGCAGTTCTTC. Translating it yields CASRHRDSEQFF.

The V gene is TRBV3-1 (or the pseudogene TRBV3-2), the J gene TRBJ2-1, with a tentative D call TRBD2 (6 bases). The CDR3 spans 14 residues. V lost 1 base and J lost 7, with 11 bases in between. In germline, CDR1 is LGHDT, CDR2 YNNKEL (reference sequence). This CDR3 reads CASSQGREINEQFF. CDR3 nucleotides: TGTGCCAGCAGCCAAGGGAGGGAAATTAATGAGCAGTTCTTC.

In the case of this clone: The sample carries other DNA sequences with the same CDR3. This chain uses TRBV5-1 with TRBJ2-2, with D perhaps TRBD2 (5 bases). This CDR3 is built from 12 residues. Deletions cut 3 bases from V and 6 bases from J, with 6 bases between. Germline V lookup: CDR1 SGHRS, CDR2 YFSETQ. CDR3 coding DNA: TGCGCCAGCAGCTCGGGATCCGGGGAGCTGTTTTTT. This sequence encodes CASSSGSGELFF.

The chain combines TRBV7-2 with TRBJ1-2; D is perhaps TRBD1 (6 bases). Deletions cut 1 base from V and 3 bases from J, with 21 bases between. The CDR3 contains 18 residues. Germline CDR1 reads SGHTA; CDR2 reads FQGNSA. CDR3 region: CASSLVGGQATADYGYTF. The CDR3, as DNA: TGTGCCAGCAGCTTAGTTGGGGGCCAAGCCACGGCGGACTATGGCTACACCTTC.

The rearrangement uses TRBV29-1 and TRBJ2-1, with 10 bases matching TRBD2. Trimming removed 5 bases from V and 0 bases from J; junction bases left unmatched: 13. The CDR3 spans 18 residues. Germline-derived CDR1 and CDR2 are SQVTM and ANQGSEA. Written as DNA, the CDR3 is TGCAGCGTTCCCACCGGGGGACTAGCGTGGAGCTCCTACAATGAGCAGTTCTTC. Amino acids: CSVPTGGLAWSSYNEQFF.

V usage is TRBV3-1 (or the pseudogene TRBV3-2) and J usage is TRBJ2-1, with 9 bases matching TRBD2. Germline CDR1 LGHDT, CDR2 YNNKEL (reference sequence). CDR3 length: 15 residues. Trimming at V came to 1 base and at J to 4 bases, leaving 2 bases not matched to a gene. The CDR3 DNA sequence: TGTGCCAGCAGCCAAGCCAGCGGGGGGTACAATGAGCAGTTCTTC. Protein sequence: CASSQASGGYNEQFF.

The V gene is TRBV4-1, the J gene TRBJ2-4; a weak D match, TRBD2 (6 bases). This CDR3 is 22 amino acids long. The germline V gene encodes CDR1 MGHRA and CDR2 YSYEKL. The germline V and J ends were trimmed by 4 bases and 0 bases, with 31 bases remaining between them. The CDR3 spells CASSRPREAGNYQGLAKNIQYF. The CDR3 region has the DNA TGCGCCAGCAGCCGCCCTAGGGAAGCGGGTAACTACCAAGGTCTAGCCAAAAACATTCAGTACTTC.

This chain connects TRBV30 to TRBJ2-7; 7 positions agree with TRBD1. CDR3 length: 13 residues. J was trimmed by 6 bases and V by 4 bases; bases with no gene match: 9. Germline-derived CDR1 and CDR2 are GTSNPN and SVGIG (reference sequence). The CDR3 DNA reads TGTGCCTGGAATCGACAGGGAAGTTTCGAGCAGTACTTC. Protein product: CAWNRQGSFEQYF.

This chain's CDR3 is CSVEGAFSYEQYF. CDR3 nucleotide sequence: TGCAGCGTTGAGGGCGCCTTCTCCTACGAGCAGTACTTC. V and J are TRBV29-1 and TRBJ2-7; D gene unclear. V was cut by 3 bases and J by 0 bases, with 9 bases left in between. Germline lookup yields CDR1 SQVTM and CDR2 ANQGSEA. The CDR3 is 13 residues long.

The chain joins TRBV9 to TRBJ1-1; D possibly corresponds to TRBD1 (5 bases). With 0 bases removed from V and 0 bases from J, the gap between germline ends came to 9 bases. Germline CDR1 reads SGDLS; CDR2 reads YYNGEE. The CDR3 extends over 15 amino acids. The chain's CDR3 is CASSVVAGLNTEAFF. CDR3 nucleotide sequence: TGTGCCAGCAGCGTAGTGGCAGGGCTGAACACTGAAGCTTTCTTT.

This clone is a singleton in its sample. J is TRBJ2-5 and V is TRBV30; D gene unclear. The CDR3 runs to 13 residues. V was pared by 1 base and J by 5 bases, with 11 bases between. Germline-derived CDR1 and CDR2 are GTSNPN and SVGIG (reference sequence). CDR3 sequence: CAWSGPGYETQYF. The CDR3 DNA follows: TGTGCCTGGAGTGGACCAGGTTACGAGACCCAGTACTTC.

The chain joins TRBV19 to TRBJ1-5, with a possible D match to TRBD1 (5 bases). Trimming took 5 bases from V and 1 from J, leaving 12 bases between them. This CDR3 has 15 residues. Germline V gives CDR1 LNHDA, CDR2 SQIVND (reference sequence). For the CDR3, the DNA is TGTGCCAGTAGTTGGGGGGGGATGAGCAATCAGCCCCAGCATTTT. This translates into CASSWGGMSNQPQHF.

This chain connects TRBV7-3 to TRBJ2-1; 7 bases fit TRBD1. CDR1 SGHTA and CDR2 FQGTGA come from the germline V gene. The trim removed 4 bases at V and 9 bases at J, leaving 15 bases unmatched. This CDR3 region has 16 residues. The CDR3 nucleotides read TGTGCCAGCAGCTCCCGACAGGGAATAGGATTAGGTGAGCAGTTCTTC. Translated: CASSSRQGIGLGEQFF.

This chain connects TRBV4-3 to TRBJ1-2, with D perhaps TRBD1 (5 bases). V shed 1 base and J shed 8 bases, with 8 bases lying between them. CDR1 LGHNA and CDR2 YSLEER come from the germline V gene. CDR3 length: 12 residues. This CDR3 reads CASSQGGGGYTF. The CDR3 nucleotides read TGCGCCAGCAGCCAAGGGGGCGGCGGCTACACCTTC.

V usage is TRBV29-1 and J usage is TRBJ1-1, with TRBD1 identical over 12 bases. The CDR3 length is 14 residues. J was trimmed by 5 bases and V by 7 bases; bases with no gene match: 8. Germline V gene sequence: CDR1 SQVTM, CDR2 ANQGSEA. The CDR3 reads CSAGTGGPGTEAFF. Here the CDR3 DNA reads TGCAGCGCTGGGACAGGGGGCCCGGGGACTGAAGCTTTCTTT.

CDR3 in DNA: TGTGCCAGCAGCCCCTTGGGACTAGCGGGGGGTACAGATACGCAGTATTTT. Its translation: CASSPLGLAGGTDTQYF. J is TRBJ2-3 and V is TRBV28, with 15 bases aligning to TRBD2. CDR1 is MDHEN, CDR2 SYDVKM, per germline. This CDR3 is 17 amino acids long. Trimming cost V 6 bases and J 3 bases; bases outside gene matches: 7.

The rearrangement joins TRBV6-6 to TRBJ1-5; D possibly corresponds to TRBD1 (6 bases). This CDR3 has 14 residues. Looked up from germline, CDR1 is MNHNY and CDR2 is SVGAGI (reference sequence). V was pared by 8 bases and J by 7 bases, with 18 bases between. The DNA of the CDR3 is TGTGCCAGCGCCCCCACAGGGAACGGGCAGCCCCAGCATTTT. Translation gives CASAPTGNGQPQHF.

The chain couples TRBV7-2 to TRBJ2-3; TRBD1 matches 8 bases. The CDR3 spans 12 residues. The V segment lost 6 bases and the J segment 8 bases; nucleotides outside the gene matches: 4. The germline V gene has CDR1 SGHTA and CDR2 FQGNSA. CDR3 residues: CASSSTGVTQYF. CDR3 nucleotide sequence: TGTGCCAGCAGTTCGACAGGGGTTACGCAGTATTTT.

The V gene is TRBV9, the J gene TRBJ2-7; TRBD2 matches at 8 bases. Germline V gene sequence: CDR1 SGDLS, CDR2 YYNGEE. The junction had 6 bases not matched to a gene; V was cut back by 0 bases and J by 4 bases. This CDR3 has 15 residues. The DNA for the CDR3 is TGTGCCAGCAGCGTAGCGTCGACTAGCGAATACGAGCAGTACTTC. The encoded protein is CASSVASTSEYEQYF.